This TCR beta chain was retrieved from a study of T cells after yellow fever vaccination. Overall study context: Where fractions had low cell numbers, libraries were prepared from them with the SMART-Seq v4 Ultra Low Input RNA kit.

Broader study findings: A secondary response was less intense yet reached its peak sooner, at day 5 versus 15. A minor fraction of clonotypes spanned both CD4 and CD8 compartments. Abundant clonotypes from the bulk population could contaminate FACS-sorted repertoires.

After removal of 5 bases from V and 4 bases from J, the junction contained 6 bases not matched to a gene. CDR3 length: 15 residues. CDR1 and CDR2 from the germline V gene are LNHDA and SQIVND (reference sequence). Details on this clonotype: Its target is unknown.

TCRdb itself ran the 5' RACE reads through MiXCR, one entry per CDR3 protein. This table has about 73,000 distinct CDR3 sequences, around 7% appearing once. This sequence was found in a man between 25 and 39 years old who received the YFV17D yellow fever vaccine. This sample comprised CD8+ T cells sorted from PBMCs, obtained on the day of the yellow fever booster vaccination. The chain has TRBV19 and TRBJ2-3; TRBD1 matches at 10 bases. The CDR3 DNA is TGTGCCAGTAGTCTTCGACAGGGGGCCTCAGATACGCAGTATTTT. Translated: CASSLRQGASDTQYF.